The 20 T cell receptor beta chains below come from one sample, sequenced in a study of regulatory T cells in long-lasting Graves disease listed by TCRdb under 2021. Library preparation was by multiplex PCR. TCRdb lists the instrument as Illumina HiSeq 4000. CDR3 regions were amplified by Arm-PCR with iRepertoire HTBI primers to construct TCR beta libraries. TCRdb reprocessed the public reads (quality trimming at Q25 with fastp, clone calling with MiXCR) and kept in-frame beta chains. Each record represents a unique CDR3 protein, reported with the most common genes and DNA among its rows. Recorded for this sample are roughly 350,000 distinct CDR3 sequences; around 15% of them occurred a single time. The ten top clones hold 20% to 25% of the sample. Per the publication, the time point label means: newly diagnosed GD, antithyroid drugs for less than 3 months. For both TCR sequencing and RNA sequencing, RNA was extracted from PBMCs using TRIzol.

The data were also submitted as part of a second study, on T cells in Graves' hyperthyroidism and ophthalmopathy.

The material was peripheral blood mononuclear cells (PBMCs), obtained at new diagnosis, from a patient treated with antithyroid drugs. Receptors were obtained from a woman aged 18-29 years with Graves disease. Donor details come from another sample of the same person, matched by shared clones.

With respect to this clonotype: A much larger clonotype is one base distant, so this may be a read error. The V and J genes are TRBV2 and TRBJ1-1, with D perhaps matching TRBD1 (5 bases). Trimming shortened V by 5 bases and J by 3 bases, and 13 bases separated the two germline ends. Per the germline V gene, CDR1 is SNHLY and CDR2 is FYNNEI. The CDR3 is made up of 14 amino acids. CDR3 in amino acids: CASSRQLLDTEAFF. Written as DNA, the CDR3 is TGTGCCAGCAGTCGACAGCTACTGGACACTGAAGCTTTCTTT.

At least ten counts were recorded for this clonotype. The chain is built from TRBV18 and TRBJ2-2; D gene unclear. V shed 3 bases and J shed 1 base, with 6 bases lying between them. CDR1 and CDR2 (germline): KGHSH, LQKENI. This CDR3 has 14 residues. The CDR3 DNA sequence: TGTGCCAGCTCACCGCGCCAGAACACCGGGGAGCTGTTTTTT. It specifies CASSPRQNTGELFF.

This clonotype was detected once. A far more abundant clone sits one base away, making this likely a read error. The V gene is TRBV11-3, the J gene TRBJ2-7; a possible D gene is TRBD1 (5 bases). This CDR3 region has 15 residues. Germline V gene sequence: CDR1 SGHNT, CDR2 YENEEA. The CDR3 nucleotides are TGTGCCAGCAGCTTAAGGGGCCTAAACGCCTACGAGCAGCACTTC. Its translation: CASSLRGLNAYEQHF.

The table lists this clonotype with many counts. J is TRBJ1-2 and V is TRBV12-3 or TRBV12-4; possible D gene TRBD1, 5 bases. V lost 5 bases, J lost 8 bases, and 15 bases lay in between. This CDR3 spans 13 amino acids. As DNA, the CDR3 is TGTGCCAGCAGTCCTCGTGACAGACACGGCTACACCTTC. The encoded protein is CASSPRDRHGYTF.

V usage is TRBV5-4 and J usage is TRBJ1-1; TRBD1 might be the D (5 bases). From germline, CDR1 is SGHNT and CDR2 YYREEE (reference sequence). The CDR3 is 16 residues long. V dropped 0 bases and J dropped 6 bases, with 18 bases sitting between them. The CDR3, as DNA: TGTGCCAGCAGCTTGGCCGGGAGCAGGGTGGGAGCTGAAGCTTTCTTT. Its translation: CASSLAGSRVGAEAFF.

This clonotype occurred many times. The chain is built from TRBV12-3 or TRBV12-4 and TRBJ2-2; D gene unclear. The V gene lost 0 bases and the J gene lost 5 bases, with 7 bases spanning the gap. The CDR3 has 14 amino acids. The CDR3 DNA sequence: TGTGCCAGCAGTTTAGCCATTGGGACCGGGGAGCTGTTTTTT. Residues: CASSLAIGTGELFF.

About this clonotype: A much more abundant neighbour one base away suggests this may be a read error. The chain links TRBV7-6 to TRBJ2-7; 10 nucleotides match TRBD1. The CDR3 sequence is 18 residues long. V shed 1 base, J shed 1 base, and the junction held 10 bases outside the gene matches. Per germline, CDR1 SGHVS and CDR2 FNYEAQ. CDR3 bases: TGTGCCAGCAGCTTAGAGGCCCCGGGACAGGGGCATTCCTACGAGCAGTACTTC. Protein: CASSLEAPGQGHSYEQYF.

This sequence joins TRBV5-1 and TRBJ2-1; D possibly uses TRBD1 or TRBD2 (5 bases each). Trimming took off 6 bases at V and 5 bases at J, with 15 bases between the two ends. From germline, CDR1 is SGHRS and CDR2 YFSETQ. The CDR3 is 14 residues long. CDR3 nucleotide sequence: TGCGCCAGCATCTCGGGGCAGGGCGACAATGAGCAGTTCTTC. Its translation: CASISGQGDNEQFF.

In regard to this clonotype: A junction end diverges from the germline sequence, so it may reflect a read error. CDR3 sequence reads: CSARGPGFVVEKLFF. CDR3 DNA: TGCAGTGCTAGGGGGCCGGGATTCGTGGTTGAAAAACTGTTTTTC. The chain has TRBV20-1 and TRBJ1-4, with a possible D match to TRBD1 (5 bases). From germline, CDR1 is DFQATT and CDR2 SNEGSKA (reference sequence). The CDR3 is 15 residues long.

The chain employs TRBV9 and TRBJ2-6, with a tentative D call TRBD2 (6 bases). Germline V gives CDR1 SGDLS, CDR2 YYNGEE. Trimming took 0 bases from V and 2 from J, leaving 6 bases between them. The CDR3 spans 15 residues. The CDR3 sequence is CASSVVAAGANVLTF. In DNA, the CDR3 is TGTGCCAGCAGCGTAGTAGCGGCTGGGGCCAACGTCCTGACTTTC.

This clonotype was observed a few times. V gene TRBV27 combines with J gene TRBJ2-5, with no clear D. The V end was cut by 3 bases, the J end by 4 bases, with 9 bases between. The CDR3 consists of 13 residues. Germline CDR1 is MNHEY and CDR2 is SMNVEV (reference sequence). The CDR3 spells CASSFGERETQYF. DNA for the CDR3: TGTGCCAGCAGTTTCGGAGAGCGAGAGACCCAGTACTTC.

This clonotype showed up many times. This rearrangement joins TRBV7-9 to TRBJ2-7; D is undetermined. CDR3 size: 13 residues. V was cut by 0 bases and J by 7 bases, with 10 bases left in between. Germline lookup yields CDR1 SEHNR and CDR2 FQNEAQ (reference sequence). The CDR3 spells CASSLALSLEQYF. The CDR3 DNA follows: TGTGCCAGCAGCTTAGCCCTGTCACTAGAGCAGTACTTC.

The rearrangement links TRBV20-1 to TRBJ2-1; 10 bases match TRBD2. CDR1 and CDR2 from the germline V gene are DFQATT and SNEGSKA (reference sequence). J lost 5 bases, V lost 2 bases, and 6 bases had no gene match. This CDR3 has 15 amino acids. This chain's CDR3 is CSARLLAGRHNEQFF. The CDR3 region has the DNA TGCAGTGCTAGATTACTAGCGGGAAGGCACAATGAGCAGTTCTTC.

The rearrangement joins TRBV12-5 to TRBJ1-1, with D unresolved. The CDR3 contains 13 residues. The germline CDR1 and CDR2 sequences are LGHNT and FRNRAP. The ends were cut back, 0 bases at V and 6 bases at J, with 8 bases in the middle. The CDR3 loop reads CASGLVGGSEAFF. DNA for the CDR3: TGTGCTAGTGGTTTGGTAGGAGGGTCTGAAGCTTTCTTT.

This clonotype turned up a few times. This rearrangement joins TRBV5-6 to TRBJ2-2; D is perhaps TRBD1 or TRBD2 (5 bases each). V lost 4 bases to trimming and J lost 2 bases, with 15 bases between them. Germline CDR1 reads SGHDT; CDR2 reads YYEEEE. The CDR3 is made up of 16 amino acids. The CDR3 is CASSRIPGRNTGELFF. The CDR3 DNA is TGTGCCAGCAGCCGTATTCCGGGGCGCAACACCGGGGAGCTGTTTTTT. Supplemented by reference TRBV5-6 and TRBJ2-2, the full variable domain reads DAGVTQSPTHLIKTRGQQVTLRCSPKSGHDTVSWYQQALGQGPQFIFQYYEEEERQRGNFPDRFSGHQFPNYSSELNVNALLLGDSALYLCASSRIPGRNTGELFFGEGSRLTVL.

The table lists this clonotype with many counts. The chain links TRBV9 to TRBJ2-7; the D is unclear. This CDR3 spans 16 amino acids. Germline CDR1 reads SGDLS; CDR2 reads YYNGEE. V lost 2 bases and J lost 6, with 21 bases in between. The CDR3 loop reads CASSVAGNVGIFEQYF. CDR3 DNA sequence: TGTGCCAGCAGCGTCGCCGGAAACGTAGGTATTTTCGAGCAGTACTTC.

The CDR3 loop is CSVQLGALGNTIYF. DNA of the CDR3: TGCAGCGTTCAATTGGGGGCGCTGGGAAACACCATATATTTT. This chain links TRBV29-1 with TRBJ1-3; D is perhaps TRBD1 (6 bases). Germline V gives CDR1 SQVTM, CDR2 ANQGSEA. This CDR3 is 14 amino acids long. The ends were cut back, 5 bases at V and 4 bases at J, with 15 bases in the middle.

The rearrangement joins TRBV5-1 to TRBJ1-2; 7 positions agree with TRBD1. There are 16 residues in the CDR3. CDR1 and CDR2 (germline): SGHRS, YFSETQ. Germline trimming cut 3 bases from V and 4 bases from J; bases unmatched to any gene: 12. The CDR3 DNA follows: TGCGCCAGCAGCTACCCTCTCGGACAGGAAGGCTATGGCTACACCTTC. Its translation is CASSYPLGQEGYGYTF.

This clonotype was seen only a few times. The V gene is TRBV6-2 or TRBV6-3, the J gene TRBJ1-2, with 8 bases matching TRBD1. The junction had 8 bases not matched to a gene; V was cut back by 5 bases and J by 6 bases. Germline CDR1 reads MNHEY; CDR2 reads SVGEGT. The CDR3 has 14 amino acids. The CDR3 spells CASSESWTGNGYTF. CDR3 DNA sequence: TGTGCCAGCAGTGAAAGTTGGACAGGGAATGGCTACACCTTC.

The chain recombines TRBV19 with TRBJ1-5; D remains ambiguous. Per germline, CDR1 LNHDA and CDR2 SQIVND (reference sequence). The CDR3 is 14 amino acids. V shed 6 bases and J shed 7 bases, with 16 bases lying between them. This CDR3 is CASSGKQARQPQHF. DNA for the CDR3: TGTGCCAGTAGCGGTAAGCAGGCACGGCAGCCCCAGCATTTT.